Listed below are T cell receptor beta chains from one sample, sequenced in a study of graft-versus-host responses after intestinal transplantation. Sequencing was performed with immunoSEQ multiplex PCR; in TCRdb, only in-frame clones are kept and a portion is missing. This sample carries about 10,000 clones, nearly 95% of them seen once, and the ten largest clones take about 5.1%. Material: PBMCs, obtained about 70 days after transplant. These receptors were taken from a human patient who received an intestinal transplant, so some T cells may come from the graft donor. CDR3s include the opening cysteine and the closing phenylalanine or tryptophan. The D gene is left open where the match is weak. A clone size is listed for some rows: how often the clone was seen (once, few, many), or a class if it is expanded.

v_gene: TRBV28; j_gene: TRBJ2-1; abundance: once; d_gene: -; CDR3aa: CASSFLADSYNEQFF; CDR3nt: TGTGCCAGCAGTTTCCTTGCGGACTCCTACAATGAGCAGTTCTTC
v_gene: TRBV7-8; j_gene: TRBJ2-7; abundance: -; d_gene: -; CDR3aa: CASSFRDSTYEQYF; CDR3nt: TGTGCCAGCAGCTTCCGGGACTCTACCTACGAGCAGTACTTC
v_gene: TRBV13; j_gene: TRBJ2-7; abundance: -; d_gene: TRBD1; CDR3aa: CASSLPGQGKLYEQYF; CDR3nt: TGTGCCAGCAGCTTGCCAGGACAGGGGAAGCTCTACGAGCAGTACTTC
v_gene: TRBV5-1; j_gene: TRBJ2-3; abundance: -; d_gene: TRBD1; CDR3aa: CASSLERQGDRGADTQYF; CDR3nt: TGCGCCAGCAGCTTGGAGCGGCAGGGGGACAGGGGCGCAGATACGCAGTATTTT
v_gene: TRBV7-9; j_gene: TRBJ2-3; abundance: once; d_gene: -; CDR3aa: CASSLRGQGTDTQYF; CDR3nt: TGTGCCAGCAGCTTAAGAGGTCAGGGCACAGATACGCAGTATTTT
v_gene: TRBV15; j_gene: TRBJ2-7; abundance: -; d_gene: TRBD1; CDR3aa: CATSLGQGAGYEQYF; CDR3nt: TGTGCCACCAGCTTAGGACAGGGGGCCGGATACGAGCAGTACTTC
v_gene: TRBV7-3; j_gene: TRBJ1-4; abundance: -; d_gene: -; CDR3aa: CASSLIGQVDEKLFF; CDR3nt: TGTGCCAGCAGCTTAATAGGGCAGGTAGATGAAAAACTGTTTTTT
v_gene: TRBV5-1; j_gene: TRBJ2-7; abundance: -; d_gene: -; CDR3aa: CASSPRTASYEQYF; CDR3nt: TGCGCCAGCAGCCCCCGGACAGCCTCCTACGAGCAGTACTTC
v_gene: TRBV10-2; j_gene: TRBJ2-1; abundance: -; d_gene: -; CDR3aa: CASSVGVLNEQFF; CDR3nt: TGCGCCAGCAGCGTGGGGGTGCTCAATGAGCAGTTCTTC
v_gene: TRBV4-1; j_gene: TRBJ2-3; abundance: -; d_gene: -; CDR3aa: CASSQGSGTQHRNTQYF; CDR3nt: TGCGCCAGCAGCCAAGGTTCCGGGACCCAACACAGAAATACGCAGTATTTT
v_gene: TRBV5-1; j_gene: TRBJ2-7; abundance: -; d_gene: -; CDR3aa: CASSLGFSSGSYEQYF; CDR3nt: TGCGCCAGCAGCTTGGGATTTTCTTCCGGTTCCTACGAGCAGTACTTC
v_gene: TRBV5-4; j_gene: TRBJ2-2; abundance: few; d_gene: -; CDR3aa: CASSRGPSTGELFF; CDR3nt: TGTGCCAGCAGCCGTGGTCCGAGCACCGGGGAGCTGTTTTTT
v_gene: TRBV28; j_gene: TRBJ2-3; abundance: -; d_gene: -; CDR3aa: CASSYRANPTDTQYF; CDR3nt: TGTGCCAGCAGTTATAGGGCTAACCCCACAGATACGCAGTATTTT
v_gene: TRBV6-1; j_gene: TRBJ1-5; abundance: -; d_gene: -; CDR3aa: CASSENLGQSNQPQHF; CDR3nt: TGTGCCAGCAGTGAGAACCTAGGACAGAGCAATCAGCCCCAGCATTTT
v_gene: TRBV5-5; j_gene: TRBJ2-7; abundance: -; d_gene: -; CDR3aa: CASSFGRHYEQYF; CDR3nt: TGTGCCAGCAGCTTCGGACGGCACTACGAGCAGTACTTC
v_gene: TRBV25-1; j_gene: TRBJ2-1; abundance: -; d_gene: TRBD1; CDR3aa: CASSEYEDQQGEGNEQFF; CDR3nt: TGTGCCAGCAGTGAATATGAGGATCAACAGGGGGAAGGCAATGAGCAGTTCTTC
v_gene: TRBV30; j_gene: TRBJ1-2; abundance: -; d_gene: TRBD1; CDR3aa: CAWSGDRGPRDYGYTF; CDR3nt: TGTGCCTGGAGCGGGGACAGGGGGCCTAGAGACTATGGCTACACCTTC
v_gene: TRBV7-2; j_gene: TRBJ1-1; abundance: -; d_gene: -; CDR3aa: CASSLVGWGNEAFF; CDR3nt: TGTGCCAGCAGCTTAGTCGGGTGGGGGAATGAAGCTTTCTTT
v_gene: TRBV6-5; j_gene: TRBJ2-3; abundance: -; d_gene: -; CDR3aa: CASSYSPTDTQYF; CDR3nt: TGTGCCAGCAGTTACTCTCCAACAGATACGCAGTATTTT
v_gene: TRBV4-1; j_gene: TRBJ1-2; abundance: once; d_gene: -; CDR3aa: CASSQVQLRKGRLYYGYTF; CDR3nt: TGCGCCAGCAGCCAAGTACAGCTGAGGAAAGGGAGGCTATACTATGGCTACACCTTC
v_gene: TRBV7-9; j_gene: TRBJ2-5; abundance: -; d_gene: TRBD1; CDR3aa: CASSPSGTGDQTQYF; CDR3nt: TGTGCCAGCAGCCCCTCCGGGACAGGGGACCAGACCCAGTACTTC
v_gene: TRBV7-2; j_gene: TRBJ2-2; abundance: -; d_gene: -; CDR3aa: CASSGAVTGELFF; CDR3nt: TGTGCCAGCAGCGGCGCGGTTACCGGGGAGCTGTTTTTT
v_gene: TRBV9; j_gene: TRBJ1-6; abundance: -; d_gene: TRBD1; CDR3aa: CASSPGGPNSPLHF; CDR3nt: TGTGCCAGCAGCCCAGGGGGCCCAAATTCACCCCTCCACTTT
v_gene: TRBV9; j_gene: TRBJ2-5; abundance: -; d_gene: -; CDR3aa: CASSVGQGRRETQYF; CDR3nt: TGTGCCAGCAGCGTAGGGCAGGGAAGGCGCGAGACCCAGTACTTC
v_gene: TRBV9; j_gene: TRBJ2-1; abundance: -; d_gene: -; CDR3aa: CASSAPALGQFF; CDR3nt: TGTGCCAGCAGCGCACCGGCACTAGGTCAGTTCTTC
v_gene: TRBV28; j_gene: TRBJ2-1; abundance: -; d_gene: TRBD1; CDR3aa: CASSQDRVSYNEQFF; CDR3nt: TGTGCCAGCAGTCAGGACAGGGTCTCCTACAATGAGCAGTTCTTC
v_gene: TRBV2; j_gene: TRBJ2-2; abundance: -; d_gene: -; CDR3aa: CASSDGVLGTTNTGELFF; CDR3nt: TGTGCCAGCAGTGACGGGGTTTTAGGGACAACAAACACCGGGGAGCTGTTTTTT
v_gene: TRBV6-4; j_gene: TRBJ2-2; abundance: -; d_gene: -; CDR3aa: CASSEDNTGELFF; CDR3nt: TGTGCCAGCAGTGAGGACAACACCGGGGAGCTGTTTTTT
v_gene: TRBV11-2; j_gene: TRBJ2-1; abundance: -; d_gene: -; CDR3aa: CASSQPGQHYNEQFF; CDR3nt: TGTGCCAGCAGCCAGCCGGGACAACACTACAATGAGCAGTTCTTC
v_gene: TRBV7-2; j_gene: TRBJ2-2; abundance: -; d_gene: TRBD1; CDR3aa: CARQGANTGELFF; CDR3nt: TGTGCCAGACAGGGGGCGAACACCGGGGAGCTGTTTTTT
v_gene: TRBV4-3; j_gene: TRBJ2-1; abundance: once; d_gene: -; CDR3aa: CASSQAPGGAGTSTYNEQFF; CDR3nt: TGCGCCAGCAGCCAAGCGCCAGGGGGCGCGGGGACTAGCACCTACAATGAGCAGTTCTTC
v_gene: TRBV13; j_gene: TRBJ1-1; abundance: -; d_gene: -; CDR3aa: CASSLGRGYTEAFF; CDR3nt: TGTGCCAGCAGCTTAGGGCGGGGCTACACTGAAGCTTTCTTT
v_gene: TRBV23-1; j_gene: TRBJ2-7; abundance: -; d_gene: TRBD1; CDR3aa: CASSQSRQGPYEQYF; CDR3nt: TGCGCCAGCAGTCAATCACGACAGGGCCCCTACGAGCAGTACTTC
v_gene: TRBV2; j_gene: TRBJ1-1; abundance: -; d_gene: -; CDR3aa: CASRSQGTMNTEAFF; CDR3nt: TGTGCCAGCAGGTCGCAGGGGACCATGAACACTGAAGCTTTCTTT
v_gene: TRBV6-5; j_gene: TRBJ2-1; abundance: -; d_gene: -; CDR3aa: CASSYRRGLSYNEQFF; CDR3nt: TGTGCCAGCAGTTACAGGCGGGGGCTGTCCTACAATGAGCAGTTCTTC
v_gene: TRBV6-5; j_gene: TRBJ2-1; abundance: -; d_gene: -; CDR3aa: CASSEGSGYNEQFF; CDR3nt: TGTGCCAGCAGTGAGGGTAGCGGCTACAATGAGCAGTTCTTC
v_gene: TRBV13; j_gene: TRBJ1-1; abundance: -; d_gene: -; CDR3aa: CASSEGMDTEAFF; CDR3nt: TGTGCCAGCAGTGAAGGCATGGACACTGAAGCTTTCTTT
v_gene: TRBV30; j_gene: TRBJ1-1; abundance: -; d_gene: -; CDR3aa: CAWSVGENTEAFF; CDR3nt: TGTGCCTGGAGCGTTGGAGAAAACACTGAAGCTTTCTTT
v_gene: TRBV28; j_gene: TRBJ2-1; abundance: -; d_gene: -; CDR3aa: CASIPGRGYNEQFF; CDR3nt: TGTGCCAGCATCCCGGGACGGGGCTACAATGAGCAGTTCTTC
v_gene: TRBV18; j_gene: TRBJ2-1; abundance: -; d_gene: TRBD1; CDR3aa: CASSPVTGFNNEQFF; CDR3nt: TGTGCCAGCTCACCGGTGACAGGGTTCAACAATGAGCAGTTCTTC
v_gene: TRBV27; j_gene: TRBJ2-3; abundance: -; d_gene: TRBD1; CDR3aa: CASRFNRGRSTDTQYF; CDR3nt: TGTGCCAGCAGATTTAACAGGGGGCGCAGCACAGATACGCAGTATTTT